This T cell receptor beta chain is from a study of shared clonotypes between healthy human individuals. For the study at large: Every donor yielded three CD4 naive, three CD4 memory, two CD8 naive and one CD8 memory plate. Study results and caveats: Clonotype sharing among donors was thought likely to change with sequencing depth. Sampling included only blood; tissue repertoires likely differ.

Naive CD8 cells lacked CD45RO and underwent positive selection for CCR7, leaving out terminally differentiated effector memory CD45RA+ cells. Of note for this clone: Its target is unknown.

Profiled with immunoSEQ multiplex PCR; TCRdb holds only in-frame clones, not every one. The sample lists 600,000 or so clones; around 96% were seen once. CDR3 length: 14 amino acids. The V end was cut by 1 base, the J end by 4 bases, with 10 bases between. Looked up from germline, CDR1 is SEHNR and CDR2 is FQNEAQ (reference sequence). This TCR came from a woman aged 30 to 39 in good health. The specimen was naive CD8+ T cells sorted from blood. The chain carries TRBV7-9 and TRBJ2-5; possible D gene TRBD2, 6 bases. The CDR3 spells CASSLDLGGETQYF. The CDR3 DNA reads TGTGCCAGCAGCTTAGACTTGGGGGGAGAGACCCAGTACTTC.